This TCR beta chain was sequenced for a study of shared clonotypes between healthy human individuals. As for the study in general: Serving as donors were a couple of women and a few men, whose ages spanned 18 to 49.

Unsorted PBMC DNA was sequenced on ten immunoSEQ deep assay plates. In the authors' workflow: Quality scores were absent from the junction-only immunoSEQ sequences, so filtering differed. Data came from immunoSEQ multiplex PCR; TCRdb stores just in-frame clones and leaves some out. Clone size and the V and J calls come from that table; the DNA yielded D and trimming. The table includes about 560,000 clones, around three quarters detected once. The TCR originated in a woman in her thirties or forties in good health. Some clones in this sample may be carry-over from other donors' samples. The sample comprised PBMCs.

The CDR3 nucleotides read TGTGCCAGCAGCTTAGTGGGTCAGGGGGACACTGAAGCTTTCTTT. Amino acid sequence: CASSLVGQGDTEAFF. V and J are TRBV7-2 and TRBJ1-1; 7 bases fit TRBD1. Germline CDR1 is SGHTA and CDR2 is FQGNSA. The CDR3 loop spans 15 amino acids. The trim removed 1 base at V and 3 bases at J, leaving 5 bases unmatched. The full variable domain, with the rest looked up from reference TRBV7-2 and TRBJ1-1, is GAGVSQSPSNKVTEKGKDVELRCDPISGHTALYWYRQSLGQGLEFLIYFQGNSAPDKSGLPSDRFSAERTGGSVSTLTIQRTQQEDSAVYLCASSLVGQGDTEAFFGQGTRLTVV.